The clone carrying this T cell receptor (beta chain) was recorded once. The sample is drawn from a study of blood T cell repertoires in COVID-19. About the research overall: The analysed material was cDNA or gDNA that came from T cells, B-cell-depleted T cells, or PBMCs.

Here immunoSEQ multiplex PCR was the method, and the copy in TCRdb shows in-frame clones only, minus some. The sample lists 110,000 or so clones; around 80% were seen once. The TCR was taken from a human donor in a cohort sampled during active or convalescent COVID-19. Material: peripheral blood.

The DNA for the CDR3 is TGTGCCAGCAGTCAGGATATAAGGACTACTAGACACAATGAGCAGTTCTTC. Its protein is CASSQDIRTTRHNEQFF. The gene calls are TRBV28 and TRBJ2-1; maybe TRBD2 (6 bases). The CDR3 has 17 amino acids. CDR1 and CDR2 from the germline V gene are MDHEN and SYDVKM. V was clipped by 5 bases and J by 5 bases, with 22 bases between them.